Listed here are 27 T cell receptor beta chains from one sample, sequenced in a study of blood T cell repertoires in COVID-19. TCRdb's copy holds only in-frame clones and misses some; the assay was immunoSEQ multiplex PCR. The sample has roughly 36,000 clones; over 70% are singletons. The source material was peripheral blood. These TCRs come from a man in his fifties or sixties with active or convalescent COVID-19.

This rearrangement joins TRBV27 to TRBJ1-1, with a weak D call TRBD1 (5 bases). With 3 bases removed from V and 6 bases from J, the gap between germline ends came to 14 bases. Germline V gene data show CDR1 as MNHEY and CDR2 as SMNVEV (reference sequence). This CDR3 has 14 amino acids. The CDR3 loop reads CASSLAGPWAEAFF. In DNA, the CDR3 is TGTGCCAGCAGTTTGGCAGGGCCTTGGGCTGAAGCTTTCTTT.

The chain employs TRBV19 and TRBJ1-3, with 7 bases fitting TRBD1. The CDR3 runs 16 residues. Losses at the gene ends were 3 bases for V and 0 bases for J; bases not matched to a gene: 5. The germline gives CDR1 LNHDA, CDR2 SQIVND (reference sequence). The CDR3 region has the DNA TGTGCCAGTAGTATGGCGGGACAGATCTCTGGAAACACCATATATTTT. Protein product: CASSMAGQISGNTIYF.

This clone showed up just a few times. This CDR3 is CASSPRTTGIVEAFF. The DNA of the CDR3 is TGCGCCAGCAGCCCCAGAACGACAGGAATTGTGGAAGCTTTCTTT. The chain combines TRBV5-1 with TRBJ1-1; tentative D call: TRBD1 (6 bases). This CDR3 is 15 amino acids long. V was clipped by 4 bases and J by 8 bases, with 21 bases between them. Germline CDR1 and CDR2: SGHRS and YFSETQ.

By proportion, this clone is medium-sized. V and J are TRBV7-9 and TRBJ2-7, with 8 bases that match TRBD2. This CDR3 spans 13 amino acids. The germline gives CDR1 SEHNR, CDR2 FQNEAQ (reference sequence). The trim removed 5 bases at V and 4 bases at J, leaving 4 bases unmatched. The DNA for the CDR3 is TGTGCCAGCAGCAAGCGGGAGATTTACGAGCAGTACTTC. Protein product: CASSKREIYEQYF.

This chain links TRBV7-7 with TRBJ1-1; TRBD1 is a possible D gene (5 bases). The CDR3 is made up of 13 amino acids. V was pared by 2 bases and J by 6 bases, with 10 bases between. From germline, CDR1 is SSHAT and CDR2 FNYEAQ (reference sequence). CDR3 coding DNA: TGTGCCAGCAGCTTATGGAGGGGATCTGAAGCTTTCTTT. Translation: CASSLWRGSEAFF.

J is TRBJ2-3 and V is TRBV2; a possible D gene is TRBD2 (5 bases). The CDR3 contains 15 residues. The V gene lost 6 bases and the J gene lost 1 base, with 14 bases spanning the gap. Germline loops: CDR1 SNHLY, CDR2 FYNNEI. In DNA, the CDR3 is TGTGCCAGCAGATATCCGGGATCCCGCACAGATACGCAGTATTTT. It translates to CASRYPGSRTDTQYF.

The J gene is TRBJ1-2, the V gene TRBV7-2, with 8 nucleotides matching TRBD1. Germline lookup yields CDR1 SGHTA and CDR2 FQGNSA. V gave up 6 bases and J gave up 7 bases; unmatched junction bases: 10. The CDR3 has 14 amino acids. The CDR3 loop is CASSSDRARGGYTF. CDR3 nucleotides: TGTGCCAGCAGTTCGGACAGGGCGAGGGGTGGCTACACCTTC. Variable domain in full (rest from reference TRBV7-2 and TRBJ1-2): GAGVSQSPSNKVTEKGKDVELRCDPISGHTALYWYRQSLGQGLEFLIYFQGNSAPDKSGLPSDRFSAERTGGSVSTLTIQRTQQEDSAVYLCASSSDRARGGYTFGSGTRLTVV.

The chain links TRBV10-3 to TRBJ2-5; 8 nucleotides match TRBD2. After removal of 3 bases from V and 2 bases from J, the junction contained 11 bases not matched to a gene. The CDR3 has 17 residues. Germline V CDR1 and CDR2: ENHRY, SYGVKD. In nucleotides, the CDR3 is TGTGCCATCAGTGATGTCTTTAGCGGGGACCTTCAAGAGACCCAGTACTTC. This translates into CAISDVFSGDLQETQYF.

V gene TRBV3-1 (or the pseudogene TRBV3-2) combines with J gene TRBJ1-1; D is unresolved. Per the germline V gene, CDR1 is LGHDT and CDR2 is YNNKEL (reference sequence). The CDR3 extends over 13 amino acids. V was pared by 4 bases and J by 3 bases, with 9 bases between. The CDR3 DNA reads TGTGCCAGCAGCCTAACTGAGGACACTGAAGCTTTCTTT. This sequence encodes CASSLTEDTEAFF.

The chain combines TRBV18 with TRBJ1-5, with 7 bases aligning to TRBD1. The J segment lost 3 bases and the V segment lost 2 bases, leaving 1 base of the junction unmatched. From germline, CDR1 is KGHSH and CDR2 LQKENI. The CDR3 contains 14 residues. CDR3 bases: TGTGCCAGCTCACCAGGGACAGTCAATCAGCCCCAGCATTTT. Amino acids: CASSPGTVNQPQHF. The full variable domain, its missing parts supplied by reference TRBV18 and TRBJ1-5, is NAGVMQNPRHLVRRRGQEARLRCSPMKGHSHVYWYRQLPEEGLKFMVYLQKENIIDESGMPKERFSAEFPKEGPSILRIQQVVRGDSAAYFCASSPGTVNQPQHFGDGTRLSIL.

CDR3 sequence reads: CASSRPLGRAGNEQFF. CDR3 bases: TGTGCCAGCAGCCGACCCTTAGGGAGGGCGGGAAATGAGCAGTTCTTC. V gene TRBV3-1 (or the pseudogene TRBV3-2) combines with J gene TRBJ2-1; 7 positions match TRBD2. This CDR3 region has 16 residues. CDR1 is LGHDT, CDR2 YNNKEL, per germline (reference sequence). Losses at the gene ends were 4 bases for V and 7 bases for J; bases not matched to a gene: 13.

V and J are TRBV30 and TRBJ1-6, with 8 nucleotides matching TRBD1. There are 17 residues in the CDR3. Unmatched junction bases numbered 6, after V lost 0 bases and J lost 2 bases. CDR1 and CDR2 from the germline V gene are GTSNPN and SVGIG (reference sequence). In DNA, the CDR3 is TGTGCCTGGAGTGTACCGGACAGGGTAACCTATAATTCACCCCTCCACTTT. The encoded protein is CAWSVPDRVTYNSPLHF.

This clone was seen once. The chain recombines TRBV4-1 with TRBJ2-7; 14 bases map to TRBD2. Unmatched junction bases numbered 2, after V lost 5 bases and J lost 5 bases. The CDR3 contains 14 residues. Germline V gene data show CDR1 as MGHRA and CDR2 as YSYEKL. CDR3 region: CASSWGLAGDEQYV. DNA of the CDR3: TGCGCCAGCAGCTGGGGACTAGCGGGGGACGAGCAGTACGTC.

This clone has only a few counts. The chain is built from TRBV9 and TRBJ2-1; 7 bases fit TRBD2. J lost 3 bases, V lost 0 bases, and 6 bases had no gene match. Germline V lookup: CDR1 SGDLS, CDR2 YYNGEE. There are 16 residues in the CDR3. CDR3 protein: CASSVGGGSIYNEQFF. The CDR3, as DNA: TGTGCCAGCAGCGTAGGGGGCGGGAGCATCTACAATGAGCAGTTCTTC.

In this sample, this clone turned up once. The gene calls are TRBV19 and TRBJ2-7; 9 nucleotides agree with TRBD2. CDR3 length: 15 residues. Germline CDR1 is LNHDA and CDR2 is SQIVND (reference sequence). Germline trimming cut 5 bases from V and 6 bases from J; bases unmatched to any gene: 11. CDR3 coding DNA: TGTGCCAGTAGTCCCGGGATAGCGGGAGTGGGCGAGCAGTACTTC. It is translated as CASSPGIAGVGEQYF.

The V call is TRBV11-2, the J call TRBJ2-7; 8 nucleotides line up with TRBD1. CDR1 SGHAT and CDR2 FQNNGV come from the germline V gene. The CDR3 runs 13 residues. Trimming cost V 10 bases and J 6 bases; bases outside gene matches: 11. CDR3 sequence (DNA): TGTGCCACCCGAGGACAGGGAGATTTCGAGCAGTACTTC. It specifies CATRGQGDFEQYF.

This sequence joins TRBV18 and TRBJ2-7, with unresolved D. V was cut by 0 bases and J by 0 bases, with 3 bases left in between. This CDR3 is built from 13 residues. Germline-derived CDR1 and CDR2 are KGHSH and LQKENI. The chain's CDR3 is CASSPPSSYEQYV. CDR3 DNA sequence: TGTGCCAGCTCACCACCGAGCTCCTACGAGCAGTACGTC.

The genes are TRBV29-1 and TRBJ2-1; 7 bases are shared with TRBD1. Trimming removed 4 bases from V and 10 bases from J; junction bases left unmatched: 10. Per the germline V gene, CDR1 is SQVTM and CDR2 is ANQGSEA. There are 13 residues in the CDR3. CDR3 region: CSVVLRGLGEQFF. CDR3 in DNA: TGCAGCGTTGTATTGAGGGGGCTAGGGGAGCAGTTCTTC.

The V gene is TRBV27, the J gene TRBJ2-2, with 7 bases aligning to TRBD2. CDR1 is MNHEY, CDR2 SMNVEV, per germline (reference sequence). The V and J ends lost 2 bases and 2 bases, in that order; junction bases with no gene match: 5. The CDR3 is 16 residues long. DNA for the CDR3: TGTGCCAGCAGTTTAAGGGACTACGATAACACCGGGGAGCTGTTTTTT. It yields the protein CASSLRDYDNTGELFF.

V and J are TRBV28 and TRBJ1-5; TRBD1 matches 9 bases. This CDR3 contains 14 residues. The V and J ends lost 6 bases and 7 bases, in that order; junction bases with no gene match: 7. From germline, CDR1 is MDHEN and CDR2 SYDVKM. The CDR3 DNA is TGTGCCAGCAGAATACAGGGGGCATTCCAGCCCCAGCATTTT. It specifies CASRIQGAFQPQHF.

The chain carries TRBV5-4 and TRBJ2-1; 13 bases fit TRBD2. The CDR3 is 14 amino acids. With 5 bases clipped from V and 5 bases from J, the junction kept 1 base outside the gene matches. Per germline, CDR1 SGHNT and CDR2 YYREEE (reference sequence). CDR3 DNA sequence: TGTGCCAGCAGTACTAGCGGGAGGGACAATGAGCAGTTCTTC. Translation: CASSTSGRDNEQFF. The variable domain in full, with the rest retrieved from reference TRBV5-4 and TRBJ2-1, is ETGVTQSPTHLIKTRGQQVTLRCSSQSGHNTVSWYQQALGQGPQFIFQYYREEENGRGNFPPRFSGLQFPNYSSELNVNALELDDSALYLCASSTSGRDNEQFFGPGTRLTVL.

This clone came up a few times. The gene calls are TRBV6-5 and TRBJ2-5; TRBD2 is a possible D gene (6 bases). The germline CDR1 and CDR2 sequences are MNHEY and SVGAGI. The CDR3 is made up of 13 amino acids. Trimming cost V 10 bases and J 1 base, with 13 bases left between them. The CDR3 here is CATALGGQETQYF. DNA of the CDR3: TGTGCCACCGCTTTGGGGGGCCAAGAGACCCAGTACTTC.

The table lists this clone with a few counts. The rearrangement uses TRBV30 and TRBJ1-6; 7 bases align to TRBD1. The germline V gene has CDR1 GTSNPN and CDR2 SVGIG (reference sequence). The junction had 8 bases not matched to a gene; V was cut back by 4 bases and J by 5 bases. The CDR3 runs 15 residues. CDR3 sequence (DNA): TGTGCCTGGACCCCCGGGGACAGCGATAATTCACCCCTCCACTTT. Residues: CAWTPGDSDNSPLHF.

CDR3 sequence reads: CASSRQGAQYF. Written as DNA, the CDR3 is TGTGCCAGCAGCAGACAGGGGGCCCAGTACTTC. The chain is built from TRBV5-8 and TRBJ2-5; the match to TRBD1 covers 9 bases. V shed 4 bases and J 9 bases; nucleotides not matched to a gene: 1. The CDR3 is made up of 11 amino acids. The germline V gene encodes CDR1 SGHTS and CDR2 YDEGEE.

The chain joins TRBV25-1 to TRBJ2-6, with D tentatively TRBD2 (6 bases). Germline assignment: CDR1 MGHDK and CDR2 SYGVNS. The CDR3 extends over 16 amino acids. V dropped 2 bases and J dropped 4 bases, with 12 bases sitting between them. The CDR3 sequence is CASSEAGMAGANVLTF. DNA for the CDR3: TGTGCCAGCAGTGAAGCGGGAATGGCCGGGGCCAACGTCCTGACTTTC.

V is TRBV9 and J is TRBJ2-5, with D uncertain. Trimming took off 0 bases at V and 6 bases at J, with 15 bases between the two ends. The CDR3 contains 15 residues. CDR1 and CDR2 (germline): SGDLS, YYNGEE. This CDR3 reads CASSVEISQAQTQYF. CDR3 nucleotides: TGTGCCAGCAGCGTAGAGATCTCCCAAGCACAGACCCAGTACTTC.

This clone was detected a few times. The chain employs TRBV9 and TRBJ2-1, with TRBD1 matching over 9 bases. Germline CDR1 SGDLS, CDR2 YYNGEE. CDR3 length equals 16 residues. The V and J ends lost 0 bases and 7 bases, in that order; junction bases with no gene match: 8. This CDR3 reads CASSVALGQGKNEQFF. The CDR3 bases are TGTGCCAGCAGCGTAGCTTTGGGACAGGGAAAGAATGAGCAGTTCTTC.